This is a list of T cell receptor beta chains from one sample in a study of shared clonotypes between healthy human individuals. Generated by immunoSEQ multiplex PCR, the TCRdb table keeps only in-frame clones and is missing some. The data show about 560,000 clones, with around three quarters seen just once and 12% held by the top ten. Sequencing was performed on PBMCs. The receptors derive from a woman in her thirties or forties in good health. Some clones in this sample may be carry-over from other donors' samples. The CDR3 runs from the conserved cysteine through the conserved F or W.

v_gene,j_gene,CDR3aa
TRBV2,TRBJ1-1,CASTPWGNTEAFF
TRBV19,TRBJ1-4,CASSNPPGEKLFF
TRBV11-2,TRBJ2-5,CASSSGRGPDF
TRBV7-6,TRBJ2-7,CASSTGFLAGGPHEQYF
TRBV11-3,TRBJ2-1,CASMTGTSGRSWRSYNEQFF
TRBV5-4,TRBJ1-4,CASSSMDRGEKLFF
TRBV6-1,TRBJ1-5,CARGTGVQPQHF
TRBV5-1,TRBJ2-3,CASSSTGLTDTQYF
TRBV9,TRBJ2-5,CASSAGPLRGETQYF
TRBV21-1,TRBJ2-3,CASSPLAGESTDTQYF
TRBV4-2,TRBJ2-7,CASSQDIRGPYEQYF